This entry lists 15 T cell receptor beta chains sequenced from one sample in a study of blood T cell repertoires in COVID-19. Produced via immunoSEQ multiplex PCR; TCRdb's table is partial and in-frame only. The table records some 270,000 clones, approximately 88% of them present only once. Source material: PBMCs or T cells enriched from blood (not recorded which). These receptors were collected from a woman aged 40 to 50 who had been exposed to COVID-19.

The V gene is TRBV3-1 (or the pseudogene TRBV3-2), the J gene TRBJ2-3, with 10 positions matching TRBD2. The V and J ends lost 2 bases and 4 bases, in that order; junction bases with no gene match: 9. CDR3 length: 17 amino acids. Looked up from germline, CDR1 is LGHDT and CDR2 is YNNKEL (reference sequence). The DNA for the CDR3 is TGTGCCAGCAGCCAACTAATTCCTAGCGGGAGCTCAGATACGCAGTATTTT. Translating gives CASSQLIPSGSSDTQYF.

The chain is built from TRBV14 and TRBJ2-7; 10 nucleotides agree with TRBD1. With 4 bases clipped from V and 4 bases from J, the junction kept 4 bases outside the gene matches. The CDR3 has 14 residues. CDR1 is SGHDN, CDR2 FVKESK, per germline. The CDR3 region has the DNA TGTGCCAGCAGCCCGCGACAGGGGGCTTACGAGCAGTACGTC. Translating gives CASSPRQGAYEQYV.

The V call is TRBV10-3, the J call TRBJ2-7; possible D gene TRBD1, 6 bases. V dropped 6 bases and J dropped 4 bases, with 13 bases sitting between them. Germline loops: CDR1 ENHRY, CDR2 SYGVKD. The CDR3 runs to 13 residues. CDR3 sequence (DNA): TGTGCCATCAGCCCTGGACAGACGTACGAGCAGTACTTC. This sequence encodes CAISPGQTYEQYF.

J is TRBJ1-2 and V is TRBV10-3, with D uncertain. Germline lookup yields CDR1 ENHRY and CDR2 SYGVKD. The CDR3 runs 13 residues. Trimming pared 2 bases from V and 2 bases from J, leaving 6 bases between. The CDR3 region has the DNA TGTGCCATCAGTGAGGGTCAGAACTATGGCTACACCTTC. Its translation is CAISEGQNYGYTF.

The chain combines TRBV9 with TRBJ1-2; tentatively, D is TRBD1 (6 bases). V lost 4 bases and J 8 bases, leaving 21 bases between the germline ends. Germline CDR1 and CDR2: SGDLS and YYNGEE. CDR3 length: 15 amino acids. In DNA form, the CDR3 reads TGTGCCAGCAGCCCCCGACAGGCTTCCCCTTTGGGCTACACCTTC. Its protein product is CASSPRQASPLGYTF.

The chain links TRBV5-4 to TRBJ1-1; a possible D gene is TRBD1 (5 bases). CDR3 size: 14 residues. Germline assignment: CDR1 SGHNT and CDR2 YYREEE (reference sequence). The V end was cut by 7 bases, the J end by 1 base, with 14 bases between. The CDR3 region has the DNA TGTGCCAGCCGCGGACAAAGTGAGAACACTGAAGCTTTCTTT. This gives the protein CASRGQSENTEAFF.

This clone was observed once. The gene calls are TRBV5-1 and TRBJ1-1; D call uncertain. The germline V and J ends were trimmed by 2 bases and 0 bases, with 8 bases remaining between them. CDR3 length: 14 residues. Germline CDR1 SGHRS, CDR2 YFSETQ. CDR3 bases: TGCGCCAGCAGCTTTAGCATATTGAACACTGAAGCTTTCTTT. As protein: CASSFSILNTEAFF.

This chain links TRBV27 with TRBJ2-1, with 11 bases lining up with TRBD2. Trimming removed 5 bases from V and 3 bases from J; junction bases left unmatched: 3. CDR1 MNHEY and CDR2 SMNVEV come from the germline V gene (reference sequence). This CDR3 comprises 15 residues. As DNA, the CDR3 is TGTGCCAGCAGTCCCGGGACTAGCGGCTACAATGAGCAGTTCTTC. This codes for CASSPGTSGYNEQFF.

The chain links TRBV2 to TRBJ1-1; D is uncertain. This CDR3 comprises 14 residues. Trimming pared 4 bases from V and 5 bases from J, leaving 14 bases between. CDR1 is SNHLY and CDR2 is FYNNEI in the germline V gene. The CDR3 region has the DNA TGTGCCAGCAGTGTTGAGGGCGGGAGGACTGAAGCTTTCTTT. This gives the protein CASSVEGGRTEAFF.

The chain links TRBV18 to TRBJ1-5; no firm D call. The CDR3 has 13 amino acids. CDR1 is KGHSH, CDR2 LQKENI, per germline. Trimming cost V 4 bases and J 3 bases, with 7 bases left between them. The CDR3 sequence is CASSLDYNQPQHF. DNA for the CDR3: TGTGCCAGCTCACTAGACTACAATCAGCCCCAGCATTTT.

J is TRBJ1-1 and V is TRBV28; tentative D call: TRBD1 (5 bases). With 5 bases removed from V and 0 bases from J, the gap between germline ends came to 13 bases. This CDR3 comprises 15 residues. Germline V gene data show CDR1 as MDHEN and CDR2 as SYDVKM. Here the CDR3 DNA reads TGTGCCAGCAGTGAACCAGGGAATCTGAACACTGAAGCTTTCTTT. This sequence encodes CASSEPGNLNTEAFF.

This clone was detected only once. This chain links TRBV11-2 with TRBJ1-1, with D uncertain. The CDR3 sequence is 14 residues long. Germline V gene lookup returns CDR1 SGHAT and CDR2 FQNNGV. V was cut by 6 bases and J by 1 base, with 12 bases left in between. The CDR3 DNA is TGTGCCAGCAGATCACGTCCCAGGAACACTGAAGCTTTCTTT. Its translation is CASRSRPRNTEAFF.

In regard to this clone: The junction does not match germline at one end; this may be a read error. The chain carries TRBV5-1 and TRBJ2-5; 10 bases line up with TRBD1. CDR1 and CDR2 from the germline V gene are SGHRS and YFSETQ. This CDR3 is built from 14 residues. The CDR3 DNA is TGTGCCAGCAGCTTCGGGACAGGGGTAGAGACCCAGTACTTC. The encoded protein is CASSFGTGVETQYF.

This clone was recorded once. The chain carries TRBV6-2 or TRBV6-3 and TRBJ1-2; 7 positions match TRBD1. Germline V CDR1 and CDR2: MNHEY, SVGEGT. The trim removed 2 bases at V and 5 bases at J, leaving 8 bases unmatched. The CDR3 extends over 15 amino acids. CDR3 DNA sequence: TGTGCCAGCAGTTACCCGACAGGGATGGAGTATGGCTACACCTTC. It encodes CASSYPTGMEYGYTF.

This clone was observed a single time. The rearrangement joins TRBV28 to TRBJ2-5; 7 nucleotides match TRBD2. The junction had 13 bases not matched to a gene; V was cut back by 7 bases and J by 5 bases. Per germline, CDR1 MDHEN and CDR2 SYDVKM. CDR3 length: 15 residues. This chain's CDR3 is CASKGAGAMDETQYF. CDR3 bases: TGTGCCAGCAAAGGGGCGGGAGCGATGGATGAGACCCAGTACTTC.